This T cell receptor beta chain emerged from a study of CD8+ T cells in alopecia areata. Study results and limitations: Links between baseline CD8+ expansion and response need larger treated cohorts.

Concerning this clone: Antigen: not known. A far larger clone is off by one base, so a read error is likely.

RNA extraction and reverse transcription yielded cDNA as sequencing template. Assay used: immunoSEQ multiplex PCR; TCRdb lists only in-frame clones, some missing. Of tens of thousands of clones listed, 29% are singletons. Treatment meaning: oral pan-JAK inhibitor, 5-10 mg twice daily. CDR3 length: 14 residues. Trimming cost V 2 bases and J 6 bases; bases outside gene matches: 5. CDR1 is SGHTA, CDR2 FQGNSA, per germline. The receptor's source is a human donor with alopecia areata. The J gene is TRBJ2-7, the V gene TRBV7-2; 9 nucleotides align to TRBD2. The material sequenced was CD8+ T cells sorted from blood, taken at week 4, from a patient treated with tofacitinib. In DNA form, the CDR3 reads TGTGCCAGCAGCTTATCTAGCGGGAACTGCGAGCAGTACTTC. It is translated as CASSLSSGNCEQYF.